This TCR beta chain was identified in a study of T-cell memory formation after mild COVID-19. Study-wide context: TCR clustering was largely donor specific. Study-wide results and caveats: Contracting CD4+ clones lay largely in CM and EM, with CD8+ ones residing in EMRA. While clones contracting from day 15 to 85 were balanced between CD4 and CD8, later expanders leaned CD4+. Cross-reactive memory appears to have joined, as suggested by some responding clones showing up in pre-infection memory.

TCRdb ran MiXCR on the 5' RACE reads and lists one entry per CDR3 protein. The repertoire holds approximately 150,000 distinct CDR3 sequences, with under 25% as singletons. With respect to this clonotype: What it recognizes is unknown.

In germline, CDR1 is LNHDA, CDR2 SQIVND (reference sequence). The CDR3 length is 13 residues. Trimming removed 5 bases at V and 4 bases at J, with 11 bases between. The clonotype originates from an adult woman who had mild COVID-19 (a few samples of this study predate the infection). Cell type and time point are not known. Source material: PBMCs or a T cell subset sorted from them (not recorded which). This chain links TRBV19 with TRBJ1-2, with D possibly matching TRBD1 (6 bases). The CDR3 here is CASSSGVGYGYTF. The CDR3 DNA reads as TGTGCCAGTAGTTCAGGGGTGGGCTATGGCTACACCTTC.